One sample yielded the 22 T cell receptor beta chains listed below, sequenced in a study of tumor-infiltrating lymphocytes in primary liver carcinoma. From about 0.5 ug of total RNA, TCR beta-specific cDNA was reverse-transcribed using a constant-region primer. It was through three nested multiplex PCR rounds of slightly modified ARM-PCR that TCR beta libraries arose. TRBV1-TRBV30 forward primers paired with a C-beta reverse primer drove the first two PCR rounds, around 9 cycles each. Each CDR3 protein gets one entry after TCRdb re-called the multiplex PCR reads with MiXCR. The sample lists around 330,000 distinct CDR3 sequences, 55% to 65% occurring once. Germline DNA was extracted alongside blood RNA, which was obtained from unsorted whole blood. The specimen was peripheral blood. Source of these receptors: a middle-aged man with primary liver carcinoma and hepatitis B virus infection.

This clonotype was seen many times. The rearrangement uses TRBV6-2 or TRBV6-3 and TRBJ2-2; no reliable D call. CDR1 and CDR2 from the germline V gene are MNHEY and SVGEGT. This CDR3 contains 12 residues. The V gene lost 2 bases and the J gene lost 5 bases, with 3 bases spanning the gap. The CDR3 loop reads CASSYTTGELFF. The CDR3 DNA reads TGTGCCAGCAGTTACACGACCGGGGAGCTGTTTTTT.

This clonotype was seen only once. The CDR3 coding sequence is TGCAGCGGGGCTAGCAGGAGGGCTCAGTACAATGAGCAGTTCTTC. It translates to CSGASRRAQYNEQFF. V is TRBV29-1 and J is TRBJ2-1; perhaps TRBD2 as D (6 bases). The CDR3 extends over 15 amino acids. Germline values: CDR1 SQVTM, CDR2 ANQGSEA. Trimming left V 7 bases short and J 4 bases short, with 20 bases between.

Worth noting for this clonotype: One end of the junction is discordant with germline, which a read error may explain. The CDR3 DNA reads TGCGCCAACAGCTTTCAGGGACCGAGCTCTGGGGCCAACGTCCTGACTTTC. It specifies CANSFQGPSSGANVLTF. The rearrangement uses TRBV5-1 and TRBJ2-6; D could derive from TRBD1 or TRBD2 (5 bases each). CDR1 is SGHRS, CDR2 YFSETQ, per germline. This CDR3 is built from 17 residues.

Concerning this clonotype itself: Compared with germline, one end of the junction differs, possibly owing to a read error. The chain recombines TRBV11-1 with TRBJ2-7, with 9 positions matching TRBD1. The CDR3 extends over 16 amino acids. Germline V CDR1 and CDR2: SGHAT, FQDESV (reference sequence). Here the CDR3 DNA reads TGTGCCGACAGCAAAACCGGGACAGGGCATTCCTACGAGCAGAACTTC. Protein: CADSKTGTGHSYEQNF.

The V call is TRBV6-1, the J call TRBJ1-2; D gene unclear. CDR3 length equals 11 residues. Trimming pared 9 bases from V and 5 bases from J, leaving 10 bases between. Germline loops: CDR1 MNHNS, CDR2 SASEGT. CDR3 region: CASGRRYGYTF. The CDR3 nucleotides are TGTGCCAGTGGCAGGCGTTATGGCTACACCTTC.

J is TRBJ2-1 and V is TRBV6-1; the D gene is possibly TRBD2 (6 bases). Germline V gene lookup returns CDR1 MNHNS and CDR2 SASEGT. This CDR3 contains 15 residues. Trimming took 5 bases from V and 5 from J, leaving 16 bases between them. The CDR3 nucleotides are TGTGCCAGCAGTTTGGTAGTGGGAGGTAACAATGAGCAGTTCTTC. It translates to CASSLVVGGNNEQFF.

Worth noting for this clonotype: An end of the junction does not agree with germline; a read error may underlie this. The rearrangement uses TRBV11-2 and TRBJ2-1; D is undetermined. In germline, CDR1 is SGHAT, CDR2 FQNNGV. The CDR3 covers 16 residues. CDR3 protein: CASSYQLMAELDEQFF. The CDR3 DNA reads TGTGCTAGCAGCTACCAGTTGATGGCTGAGCTCGATGAGCAGTTCTTC.

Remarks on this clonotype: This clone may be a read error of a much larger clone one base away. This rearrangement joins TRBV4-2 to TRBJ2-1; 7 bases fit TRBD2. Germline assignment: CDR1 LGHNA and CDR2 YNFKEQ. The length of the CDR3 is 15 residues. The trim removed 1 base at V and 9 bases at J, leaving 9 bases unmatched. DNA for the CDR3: TGTGCCAGCAGCCAAGGGGCTAGCGGAGGTAGTGAGCAGTTCTTC. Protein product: CASSQGASGGSEQFF.

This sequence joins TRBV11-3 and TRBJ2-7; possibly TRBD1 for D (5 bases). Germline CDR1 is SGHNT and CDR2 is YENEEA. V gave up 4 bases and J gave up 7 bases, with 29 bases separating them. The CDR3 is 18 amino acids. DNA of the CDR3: TGTGCCAGCAGCTCCCCCCCCCGGTTGGACAAATGTCTCTATGAGCAGTACTTC. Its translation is CASSSPPRLDKCLYEQYF.

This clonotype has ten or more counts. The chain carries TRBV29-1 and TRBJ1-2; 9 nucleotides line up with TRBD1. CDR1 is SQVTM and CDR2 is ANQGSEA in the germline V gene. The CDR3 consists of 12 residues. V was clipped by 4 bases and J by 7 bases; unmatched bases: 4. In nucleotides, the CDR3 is TGCAGCGTTGTTGTGACAGGGGGTGGCTACACCTTC. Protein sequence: CSVVVTGGGYTF. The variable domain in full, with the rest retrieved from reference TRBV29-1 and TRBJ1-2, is SAVISQKPSRDICQRGTSLTIQCQVDSQVTMMFWYRQQPGQSLTLIATANQGSEATYESGFVIDKFPISRPNLTFSTLTVSNMSPEDSSIYLCSVVVTGGGYTFGSGTRLTVV.

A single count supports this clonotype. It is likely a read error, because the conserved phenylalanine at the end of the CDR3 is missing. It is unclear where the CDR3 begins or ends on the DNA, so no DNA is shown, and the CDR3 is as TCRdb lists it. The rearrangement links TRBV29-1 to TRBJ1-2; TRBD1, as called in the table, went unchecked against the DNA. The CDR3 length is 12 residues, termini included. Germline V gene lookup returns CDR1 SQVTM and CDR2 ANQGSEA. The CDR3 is CSVDRQGHGYTS.

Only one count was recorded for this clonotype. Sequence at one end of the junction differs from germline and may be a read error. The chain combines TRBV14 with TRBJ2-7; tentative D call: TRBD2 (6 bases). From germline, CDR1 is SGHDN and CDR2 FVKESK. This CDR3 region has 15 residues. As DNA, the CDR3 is TGCGCCAGCAGCCAATATTGGGGGGTTTCCTACAAGCAGTACTTC. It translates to CASSQYWGVSYKQYF. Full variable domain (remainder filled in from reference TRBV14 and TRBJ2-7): EAGVTQFPSHSVIEKGQTVTLRCDPISGHDNLYWYRRVMGKEIKFLLHFVKESKQDESGMPNNRFLAERTGGTYSTLKVQPAELEDSGVYFCASSQYWGVSYKQYFGPGTRLTVT.

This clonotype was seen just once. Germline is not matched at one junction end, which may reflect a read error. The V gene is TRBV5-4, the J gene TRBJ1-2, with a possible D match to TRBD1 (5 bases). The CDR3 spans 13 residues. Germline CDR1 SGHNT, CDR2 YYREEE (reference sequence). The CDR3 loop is CGSSLVGAYGYTF. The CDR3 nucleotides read TGTGGCAGCAGCTTGGTCGGGGCGTATGGCTACACCTTC.

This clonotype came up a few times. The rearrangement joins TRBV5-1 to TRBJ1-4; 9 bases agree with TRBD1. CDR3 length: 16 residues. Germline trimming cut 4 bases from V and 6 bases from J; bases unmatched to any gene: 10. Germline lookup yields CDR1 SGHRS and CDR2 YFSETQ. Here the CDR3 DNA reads TGCGCCAGCAGCGACATCGCGAGGACAGGGGATGAAAAACTGTTTTTT. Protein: CASSDIARTGDEKLFF.

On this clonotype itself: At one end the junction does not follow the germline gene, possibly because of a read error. DNA for the CDR3: TGTGCCAGCAGTTTAGAAATGGCCAAAAACATCCAGTACTTC. It specifies CASSLEMAKNIQYF. The rearrangement joins TRBV12-3 or TRBV12-4 to TRBJ2-4; D unresolved. The CDR3 has 14 amino acids.

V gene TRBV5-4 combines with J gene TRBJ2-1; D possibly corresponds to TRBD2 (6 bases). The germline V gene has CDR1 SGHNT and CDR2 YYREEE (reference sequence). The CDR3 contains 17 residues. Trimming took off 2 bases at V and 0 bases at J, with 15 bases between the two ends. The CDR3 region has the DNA TGTGCCAGCAGCTTCCAGGGCGGGGTCAACTCCTACAATGAGCAGTTCTTC. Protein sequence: CASSFQGGVNSYNEQFF.

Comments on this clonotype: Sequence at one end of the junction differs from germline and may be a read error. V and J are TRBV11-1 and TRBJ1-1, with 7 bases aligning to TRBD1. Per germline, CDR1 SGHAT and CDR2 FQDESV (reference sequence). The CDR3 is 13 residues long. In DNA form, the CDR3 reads TGTGCCAGCAAGAGGGGACAGAACATTGAAGCTTTCTTT. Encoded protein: CASKRGQNIEAFF.

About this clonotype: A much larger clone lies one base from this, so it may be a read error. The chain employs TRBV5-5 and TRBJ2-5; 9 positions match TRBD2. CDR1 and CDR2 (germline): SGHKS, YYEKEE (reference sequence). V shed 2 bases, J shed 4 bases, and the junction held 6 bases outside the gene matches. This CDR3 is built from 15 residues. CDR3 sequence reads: CASSFGGRAIETQYF. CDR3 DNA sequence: TGTGCCAGCAGCTTCGGCGGGAGGGCCATAGAGACCCAGTACTTC.

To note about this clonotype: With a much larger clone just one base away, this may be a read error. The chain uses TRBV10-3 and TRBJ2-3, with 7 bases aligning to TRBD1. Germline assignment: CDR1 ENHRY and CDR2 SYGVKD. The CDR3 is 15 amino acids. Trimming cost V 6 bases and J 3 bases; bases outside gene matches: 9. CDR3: CAIRATGTETDTQYF. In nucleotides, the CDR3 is TGTGCCATCAGAGCGACCGGGACAGAGACAGATACGCAGTATTTT.

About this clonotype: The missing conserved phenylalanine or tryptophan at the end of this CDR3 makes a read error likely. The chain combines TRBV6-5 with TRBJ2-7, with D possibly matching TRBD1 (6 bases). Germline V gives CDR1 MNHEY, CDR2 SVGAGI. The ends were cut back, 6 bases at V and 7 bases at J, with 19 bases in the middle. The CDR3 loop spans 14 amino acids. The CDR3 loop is CASSSGHGAKEQYS. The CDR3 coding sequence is TGTGCCAGCAGCTCGGGACATGGGGCGAAGGAGCAGTACTCC.

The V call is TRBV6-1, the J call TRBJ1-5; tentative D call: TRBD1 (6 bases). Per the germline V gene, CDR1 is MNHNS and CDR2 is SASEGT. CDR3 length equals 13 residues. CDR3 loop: CDNSTQGNQPQHF. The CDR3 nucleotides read TGTGACAACAGTACTCAGGGGAACCAACCCCAGCATTTT.

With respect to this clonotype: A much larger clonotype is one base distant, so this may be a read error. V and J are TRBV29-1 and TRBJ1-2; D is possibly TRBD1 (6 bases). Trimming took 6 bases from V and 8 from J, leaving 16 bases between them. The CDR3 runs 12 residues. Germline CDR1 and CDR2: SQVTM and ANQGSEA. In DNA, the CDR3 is TGCAGCGTCCCCGGGACAAGGTTCGGCTACACCTTC. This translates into CSVPGTRFGYTF.